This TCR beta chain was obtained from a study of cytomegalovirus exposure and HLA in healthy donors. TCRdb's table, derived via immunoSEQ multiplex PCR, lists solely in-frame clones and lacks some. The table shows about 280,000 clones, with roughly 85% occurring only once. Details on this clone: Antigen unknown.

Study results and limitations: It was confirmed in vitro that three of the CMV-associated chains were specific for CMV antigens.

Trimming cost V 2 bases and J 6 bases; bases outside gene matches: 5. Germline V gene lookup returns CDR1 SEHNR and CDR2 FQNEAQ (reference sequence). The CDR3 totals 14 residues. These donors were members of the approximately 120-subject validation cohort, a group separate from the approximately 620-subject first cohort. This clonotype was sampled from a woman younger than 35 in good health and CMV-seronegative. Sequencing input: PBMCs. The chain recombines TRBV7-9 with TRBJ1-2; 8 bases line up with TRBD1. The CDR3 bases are TGTGCCAGCAGCTTACTGCAGGGGGCTGATGGCTACACCTTC. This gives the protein CASSLLQGADGYTF.